The source of this T cell receptor beta chain is a study of CD8+CD57+ T cells in acquired aplastic anemia. About the research overall: Healthy donor CD4+ samples were sequenced to a depth that averaged approximately 10 million reads. The study, taken as a whole, reports: Statistical testing detected no significant gap in CD8+ Simpson's diversity between patients and controls.

The table lists this clonotype with many counts. No antigen is known for it. In germline, CDR1 is SGHTA, CDR2 FQGNSA. There are 14 residues in the CDR3. Trimming cost V 5 bases and J 6 bases, with 16 bases left between them. Genomic DNA provided the template from which TCR beta VDJ and CDR3 profiles were obtained. TCRdb re-called the reads through MiXCR, storing one row per CDR3 protein. The sample shows under 150,000 distinct CDR3 sequences, around 41% of them seen only once. The rearrangement uses TRBV7-2 and TRBJ1-2; D is perhaps TRBD1 (6 bases). The specimen was sorted CD4+, CD8+, or CD8+CD57+ T cells (not recorded which) from PBMCs. This sequence was found in a human donor in good health, serving as a control. CDR3: CASSPANRENGYTF. Here the CDR3 DNA reads TGTGCCAGCAGCCCAGCTAACAGGGAAAATGGCTACACCTTC. Drawing the rest from reference TRBV7-2 and TRBJ1-2, the complete variable domain is GAGVSQSPSNKVTEKGKDVELRCDPISGHTALYWYRQSLGQGLEFLIYFQGNSAPDKSGLPSDRFSAERTGGSVSTLTIQRTQQEDSAVYLCASSPANRENGYTFGSGTRLTVV.